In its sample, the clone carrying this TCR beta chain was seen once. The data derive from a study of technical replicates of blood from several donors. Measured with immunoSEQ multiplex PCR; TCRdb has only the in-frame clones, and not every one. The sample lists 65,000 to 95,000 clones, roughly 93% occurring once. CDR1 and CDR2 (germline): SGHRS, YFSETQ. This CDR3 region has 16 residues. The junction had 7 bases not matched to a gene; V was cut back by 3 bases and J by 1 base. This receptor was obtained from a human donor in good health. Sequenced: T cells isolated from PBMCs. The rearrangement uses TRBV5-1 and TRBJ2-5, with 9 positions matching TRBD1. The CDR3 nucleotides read TGCGCCAGCAGCTCAGGGACAGGGACCGCCCAAGAGACCCAGTACTTC. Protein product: CASSSGTGTAQETQYF.